The T cell receptor (beta chain) described here comes from a study of blood T cells in healthy people across ages (dated by TCRdb to between 2015 and 2016). About the full investigation: In model experiments, template switching captured about one uniquely barcoded TCR beta cDNA molecule for every two T cells. The donors were divided into four age groups: young (average roughly 15 years), middle-aged (roughly 40), aged (approximately 62) and long-lived (around 87). Donors of different ages were randomly distributed across sequencing lanes to avoid experimental bias. Two additional independent replicas of 1 million unique cDNA reads from the same blood draw were analyzed for two donors (one aged 18 to 30 and one aged 80 or older). Using deep sequencing normalized with unique cDNA molecular identifiers, the study measured how TCR beta repertoire diversity changes with age. Paper-wide results and their limitations: The long-lived group showed more naive CD4+ T cells, fewer expanded clones and increased TCR diversity than the aged group, suggesting age selection. Since profiling was done on bulk unsorted PBMCs, naive and antigen-experienced compartments could not be conclusively compared. Because donor CMV infection status was unknown, age-related changes in expanded clonotypes were potentially confounded. As age increased, observed TCR beta diversity per million T cells dropped in a roughly linear way, and a significant reduction was already evident by age about 40. Total diversity estimates from one million sequenced T cells were considered lower bounds and underestimates. A strong correlation was found between observed TCR beta diversity and the percentage of naive T cells measured by flow cytometry.

Systemically healthy Caucasian individuals from Russia, 39 in total and aged roughly 6 to 100 years, were included as donors. Roughly 9 milliliters of peripheral blood were drawn from each donor into EDTA-treated Vacutainer tubes. Ficoll-Paque density-gradient centrifugation was used to isolate PBMCs, with at least 6 million per sample. Total RNA was extracted from PBMCs with Trizol reagent, with at least 5.5 micrograms obtained per sample. The percentages of naive CD45RAhigh/CD27high T cells were determined by flow cytometry on a PBMC aliquot from every donor. CDR1 and CDR2 (SGHRS, YFSETQ) derive from the germline V gene. Taken from cysteine to phenylalanine, the CDR3 has 14 residues. The kept DNA is CDR3 alone, 42 bases in frame from the first base. Trimming costs V 4 bases and J 4 bases, and their ends lie 15 bases apart. The library was made by 5' RACE. The instrument given in TCRdb is Illumina HiSeq 2500. The second PCR ran for about 7 to 11 cycles and used a J-beta primer mix along with a sample-barcoded 5' primer. A unique molecular identifier was introduced onto each TCR beta cDNA molecule by a template-switch 5' adaptor carrying 12 random nucleotides. At least 2.5 million CDR3-containing paired-end reads were obtained from each sample. All of the RNA was converted into first-strand cDNA using the Mint cDNA synthesis kit, with a TRBC-specific oligonucleotide serving as the primer. All cDNA was treated with uracil-DNA glycosylase and then went through a first 18-cycle PCR with the universal primers M1SS and BC2_uni_R. Under the source paper's analysis protocol: Normalization of each sample was performed by random selection of 1 million high-quality reads, each carrying a distinct molecular identifier. Reads with shared molecular identifiers were discarded instead of being binned into consensus sequences. MiTCR, run with a Q25 quality threshold and the strictest error-elimination algorithm, handled CDR3 identification, clonotype clustering and error correction. A nonparametric unseen species model using Euler transformation provided a lower-bound estimate of total TCR beta diversity. The raw public reads went through TCRdb reprocessing: fastp at Q25, MiXCR clone calling, in-frame beta chains kept. When rows share a CDR3 protein, they turn into one entry using the most common DNA and genes. The V and J calls follow TCRdb's processing rather than the paper's. The sample data list about 1.1 million distinct CDR3 sequences, and 35% to 40% of these were observed just once. Over 10% of the sample goes to the ten largest clones.

Concerning this clonotype: The specificity of this receptor is unknown. No base-level quality is on record; no much larger clone is a single base apart.

Recombination joined TRBV5-1 with TRBJ2-7, with the D gene too uncertain to name. The TCR was taken from a man in his late teens or twenties in good health. The sequenced material came from blood. The DNA sequence is as follows: TGCGCCAGCAGCCTAGGGCCGCAGCTTTACGAGCAGTACTTC. This is translated as CASSLGPQLYEQYF.